The clone carrying this TCR beta chain was observed many times. What it recognizes is unknown. These data come from a study of beta chain bispecific antibodies for T cell cancers. Findings and limits, study-wide: Normal T cells contributed less of the targeted TRBV signal than the leukemia cells did. The anti-TRBV5-5 antibody also binds TRBV5-6, a similar gene.

TCRdb reprocessed the 5' RACE reads with MiXCR, giving one entry per CDR3 protein. The sample includes over 20,000 distinct CDR3 sequences, around 2.4% of them seen just once. V was clipped by 6 bases and J by 0 bases, with 14 bases between them. Germline-derived CDR1 and CDR2 are WSHSY and SAAADI. This CDR3 is 16 amino acids long. Blood mononuclear cells were expanded for 2 to 3 days using either OKT3 anti-CD3 antibody or CD3/CD28 beads. The rearrangement uses TRBV10-2 and TRBJ2-2, with a weak D call TRBD1 (6 bases). The sequenced sample consisted of healthy donor T cells cultured with leukemia cells. This sequence originates from a human donor in good health. Some clones in this sample may be carry-over from other donors' samples. Here the CDR3 reads CASRDPGHPNTGELFF. DNA of the CDR3: TGCGCCAGCAGGGATCCGGGACACCCGAACACCGGGGAGCTGTTTTTT.